Here is one T cell receptor (beta chain) with its context. Its antigen is unidentified. CDR3 length: 15 amino acids. Trimming pared 5 bases from V and 0 bases from J, leaving 10 bases between. Germline V gene lookup returns CDR1 MNHEY and CDR2 SVGAGI. The method was immunoSEQ multiplex PCR; TCRdb's version includes in-frame clones alone and lacks a portion of them. The table lists 55,000 to 75,000 clones, about 91% of them singletons. These data originate in a study of OX40 agonist ivuxolimab in advanced cancers. Overall study: A mean age of approximately 60 years, range roughly 23 to 79, was recorded, and approximately 79% were male.

Study-level findings and limits: The CD4+ and CD8+ T cells in the blood had expanded clonally by week 6 at 0.1 to 3.0 mg/kg.

J is TRBJ1-4 and V is TRBV6-5, with D hard to call. This TCR came from an adult with an advanced solid tumor such as melanoma, head and neck, liver or kidney cancer. This specimen consisted of CD4+ or CD8+ T cells sorted from blood, obtained in a trial of the OX40 agonist ivuxolimab. The CDR3 loop reads CASSATTATNEKLFF. The CDR3 nucleotides are TGTGCCAGCAGTGCTACCACCGCAACTAATGAAAAACTGTTTTTT.